Listed below are T cell receptor beta chains from one sample, sequenced in a study of cytotoxic CD8 clonotypes in ibrutinib-treated CLL. Produced via immunoSEQ multiplex PCR; TCRdb's table is partial and in-frame only. The repertoire has more than 200,000 clones, roughly three quarters of them found once; the top ten carry 5.5% to 6%. The sample was PBMCs, taken after 12 months of ibrutinib treatment. The source of these receptors is a human donor with chronic lymphocytic leukemia. Each CDR3 is given with its conserved first and last residue. D genes are given only for firm matches. Expanded clones get a size class; other rows say once, few or many, or leave the size out.

16	-	TRBJ1-2	TRBV19	-	CASSSPGARSNYGYTF	TGTGCCAGTAGTAGCCCCGGGGCGAGGTCGAACTATGGCTACACCTTC
15	-	TRBJ2-1	TRBV7-2	TRBD2	CASSPERGGVNEQFF	TGTGCCAGCAGCCCTGAGCGGGGGGGAGTAAATGAGCAGTTCTTC
15	-	TRBJ2-1	TRBV11-2	TRBD1	CASSPSGGSYNEQFF	TGTGCCAGCAGCCCCTCAGGGGGCTCCTACAATGAGCAGTTCTTC
14	-	TRBJ2-3	TRBV6-6	TRBD1	CASSSTGGTDTQYF	TGTGCCAGCAGTTCCACAGGGGGCACAGATACGCAGTATTTT
16	few	TRBJ2-3	TRBV6-4	TRBD2	CAIPSLAGISTDTQYF	TGTGCCATCCCTTCCCTAGCGGGGATTAGCACAGATACGCAGTATTTT
14	-	TRBJ2-7	TRBV18	-	CASSPQDGAYEQYF	TGTGCCAGCTCACCACAAGACGGAGCCTACGAGCAGTACTTC
14	-	TRBJ1-1	TRBV7-3	-	CASSPQAGGLEAFF	TGTGCCAGCAGCCCCCAAGCGGGGGGCCTTGAAGCTTTCTTT
17	-	TRBJ1-5	TRBV2	-	CASSPLVSVYSNQPQHF	TGTGCCAGCAGCCCCCTCGTCTCAGTTTATAGCAATCAGCCCCAGCATTTT
16	-	TRBJ2-1	TRBV7-7	TRBD2	CASSLIGTSLSAEQFF	TGTGCTAGCAGCCTAATCGGGACTAGTCTCTCGGCTGAGCAGTTCTTC
16	-	TRBJ2-3	TRBV28	-	CASSSPGREVTDTQYF	TGTGCCAGCAGTTCGCCGGGGCGGGAAGTCACAGATACGCAGTATTTT
13	-	TRBJ2-7	TRBV6-6	-	CASSYQGSVEQYF	TGTGCCAGCAGTTACCAAGGGTCGGTCGAGCAGTACTTC
15	-	TRBJ2-1	TRBV4-2	-	CASSPRPGSDNEQFF	TGTGCCAGCAGCCCCCGGCCGGGCTCGGACAATGAGCAGTTCTTC